Below, one TCR beta chain is given with its context. The data are from a study of neoadjuvant nivolumab and ipilimumab in lung cancer. Deletions cut 3 bases from V and 6 bases from J, with 11 bases between. This CDR3 is 13 amino acids long. CDR1 and CDR2 (germline): SQVTM, ANQGSEA. The assay was immunoSEQ multiplex PCR, and TCRdb's table has in-frame clones only and misses some. The data hold about 30,000 clones, with 76% observed a single time. The sequenced sample was tumor tissue, obtained after neoadjuvant nivolumab, alone or with ipilimumab, at or shortly before surgery. The chain carries TRBV29-1 and TRBJ2-2; the D gene is possibly TRBD2 (5 bases). This sequence originates from an adult with non-small cell lung cancer. Here the CDR3 DNA reads TGCAGCGTTGACGGGGTTGCGGCCGGGGAGCTGTTTTTT. Translation: CSVDGVAAGELFF.